Listed below are T cell receptor beta chains from one sample, sequenced in a study of shared clonotypes between healthy human individuals. Profiling relied on immunoSEQ multiplex PCR, and the TCRdb table lists in-frame clones only, not all of them. The data contain roughly 2.2 million clones, around 93% of them singletons. Material for sequencing was naive CD4+ T cells from PBMCs. These receptors all come from a man between 18 and 29 years old in good health. Some clones in this sample may be carry-over from other donors' samples. CDR3s include the opening cysteine and the closing phenylalanine or tryptophan. The D gene is left open where the match is weak. Expanded clones get a size class; other rows say once, few or many, or leave the size out.

>TRBD2|17|TRBV5-1|-|TRBJ2-2
CASSHSGGPVGTGELFF
TGCGCCAGCAGCCACTCGGGAGGTCCCGTGGGCACCGGGGAGCTGTTTTTT
>-|13|TRBV30|-|TRBJ1-2
CAWSVPQGYGYTF
TGTGCCTGGAGTGTACCACAGGGATATGGCTACACCTTC
>-|14|TRBV7-9|-|TRBJ2-4
CASSSSQEGNIQYF
TGTGCCAGCAGCTCATCCCAAGAGGGAAACATTCAGTACTTC
>TRBD1|16|TRBV5-3|-|TRBJ1-5
CASAPGGEGLGQPQHF
TGTGCCAGCGCACCAGGGGGGGAAGGGCTAGGACAGCCCCAGCATTTT
>TRBD1|16|TRBV2|-|TRBJ2-1
CATRGFRDRENGEQFF
TGTGCCACCAGGGGGTTTCGGGACAGGGAAAATGGTGAGCAGTTCTTC
>-|12|TRBV7-9|-|TRBJ2-1
CASSLEVRGQFF
TGTGCCAGCAGCTTAGAAGTCCGGGGGCAGTTCTTC
>-|13|TRBV6-1|-|TRBJ1-1
CASTRDWATEAFF
TGTGCCAGCACTAGAGACTGGGCCACTGAAGCTTTCTTT
>-|14|TRBV2|-|TRBJ2-7
CASTLERRDYEQYF
TGTGCCAGCACCCTTGAGCGGAGGGACTACGAGCAGTACTTC
>-|15|TRBV13|-|TRBJ2-1
CASSQGPVGYNEQFF
TGTGCCAGCAGCCAGGGGCCTGTCGGGTACAATGAGCAGTTCTTC
>-|15|TRBV5-1|-|TRBJ1-4
CASSLGPPAGSGLFF
TGCGCCAGCAGCTTGGGCCCCCCCGCAGGTAGTGGACTGTTTTTT
>TRBD2|12|TRBV29-1|-|TRBJ2-7
CSVEGGAYEQYF
TGCAGCGTTGAGGGAGGGGCCTACGAGCAGTACTTC
>TRBD2|15|TRBV2|-|TRBJ2-3
CASSVAGGDKDTQYF
TGTGCCAGCAGTGTAGCGGGAGGGGATAAAGATACGCAGTATTTT
>TRBD2|15|TRBV28|-|TRBJ2-7
CASSPSGGGAVEQYF
TGTGCCAGCAGCCCTTCGGGGGGAGGGGCGGTCGAGCAGTACTTC
>TRBD1|13|TRBV18|-|TRBJ1-5
CASSEDRDQPQHF
TGTGCCAGCTCGGAGGACAGGGATCAGCCCCAGCATTTT
>-|12|TRBV25-1|once|TRBJ1-2
CASSGGLYGYTF
TGTGCCAGCAGTGGCGGACTCTATGGCTACACCTTC
>-|15|TRBV4-1|-|TRBJ2-2
CASSQPQRGSGELFF
TGCGCCAGCAGCCAACCTCAAAGGGGGTCCGGGGAGCTGTTTTTT
>-|13|TRBV5-1|-|TRBJ2-3
CASSSQGSDTQYF
TGCGCCAGCAGCTCCCAGGGCTCAGATACGCAGTATTTT
>TRBD1|13|TRBV2|-|TRBJ2-5
CASSVNRGETQYF
TGTGCCAGCAGTGTAAACAGGGGAGAGACCCAGTACTTC
>-|14|TRBV6-1|-|TRBJ1-6
CASIPAVYNSPLHF
TGTGCCAGCATTCCTGCGGTCTATAATTCACCCCTCCACTTT
>-|14|TRBV2|-|TRBJ1-5
CASELDRKNQPQHF
TGTGCCAGCGAACTGGACAGAAAAAATCAGCCCCAGCATTTT
>TRBD1|15|TRBV5-5|-|TRBJ2-1
CASRTTGGRDNEQFF
TGTGCCAGCAGGACTACAGGGGGTCGCGACAATGAGCAGTTCTTC
>-|13|TRBV18|few|TRBJ2-7
CASSPIKLGEQYF
TGTGCCAGCTCACCGATAAAGCTAGGGGAGCAGTACTTC
>-|12|TRBV29-1|-|TRBJ1-1
CSPVKGDTEAFF
TGCAGCCCCGTGAAGGGGGACACTGAAGCTTTCTTT
>-|15|TRBV2|-|TRBJ1-2
CASSEQGGKDYGYTF
TGTGCCAGCAGTGAACAGGGAGGCAAGGACTATGGCTACACCTTC
>-|16|TRBV14|-|TRBJ2-4
CASSPQWGLAKNIQYF
TGTGCCAGCAGCCCCCAATGGGGGCTAGCCAAAAACATTCAGTACTTC
>-|16|TRBV27|-|TRBJ2-1
CASSLGATVSYNEQFF
TGTGCCAGCAGTTTAGGGGCCACGGTCTCCTACAATGAGCAGTTCTTC
>TRBD1|16|TRBV28|-|TRBJ1-3
CASSLAGTGDGNTIYF
TGTGCCAGCAGTTTAGCCGGGACAGGGGACGGAAACACCATATATTTT
>-|13|TRBV4-2|-|TRBJ2-3
CASSQDGSSKQYF
TGTGCCAGCAGCCAAGATGGGTCGTCTAAACAGTATTTT
>-|14|TRBV6-5|few|TRBJ1-5
CASSYSGRGQPQHF
TGTGCCAGCAGTTACTCGGGCAGAGGTCAGCCCCAGCATTTT
>-|13|TRBV5-4|-|TRBJ2-5
CASSLGQKETQYF
TGTGCCAGCAGCTTGGGGCAGAAAGAGACCCAGTACTTC
>-|14|TRBV6-4|-|TRBJ2-3
CASSERTGTDTQYF
TGTGCCAGCAGTGAAAGGACGGGCACAGATACGCAGTATTTT
>-|11|TRBV28|-|TRBJ1-2
CASSQYYGYTF
TGTGCCAGCAGTCAATACTATGGCTACACCTTC
>TRBD1|14|TRBV10-3|-|TRBJ2-1
CATSRDSAYNEQFF
TGTGCCACGAGCCGGGACAGCGCCTACAATGAGCAGTTCTTC
>TRBD1|15|TRBV30|-|TRBJ1-2
CAYNPGTGGRGGLTF
TGTGCCTACAATCCCGGGACAGGGGGCCGGGGTGGGTTAACCTTC